The 30 T cell receptor beta chains reported below all come from one sample, sequenced in a study of glioma-infiltrating T cells after dendritic cell vaccination. TCRdb's table, derived via immunoSEQ multiplex PCR, lists solely in-frame clones and lacks some. The profile covers fewer than 75,000 clones, with 80% to 85% appearing a single time and roughly 7.9% taken by the ten largest. Sequenced material: blood, taken before dendritic cell vaccination. Receptor source: a human donor with glioblastoma.

This chain links TRBV5-4 with TRBJ2-1; 10 bases match TRBD2. The germline V gene encodes CDR1 SGHNT and CDR2 YYREEE (reference sequence). The CDR3 totals 15 residues. V gave up 2 bases and J gave up 5 bases; unmatched junction bases: 4. CDR3 sequence reads: CASSLSGGGNNEQFF. The CDR3 bases are TGTGCCAGCAGCTTAAGCGGGGGGGGAAACAATGAGCAGTTCTTC.

V usage is TRBV6-5 and J usage is TRBJ1-1; the match to TRBD1 covers 8 bases. The germline gives CDR1 MNHEY, CDR2 SVGAGI. The CDR3 spans 14 residues. V dropped 4 bases and J dropped 7; count of bases not matched to a gene: 8. This chain's CDR3 is CASSLLGTGVEAFF. For the CDR3, the DNA is TGTGCCAGCAGTTTGCTCGGGACAGGAGTTGAAGCTTTCTTT.

The rearrangement links TRBV27 to TRBJ2-7, with TRBD2 identical over 8 bases. There are 15 residues in the CDR3. CDR1 is MNHEY and CDR2 is SMNVEV in the germline V gene (reference sequence). The junction had 8 bases not matched to a gene; V was cut back by 3 bases and J by 4 bases. The CDR3 protein is CASSLRRGASYEQYF. The CDR3 region has the DNA TGTGCCAGCAGTTTGAGGCGGGGGGCCTCTTACGAGCAGTACTTC.

This clone occurred a few times. The chain recombines TRBV6-5 with TRBJ2-7; D not certain. From germline, CDR1 is MNHEY and CDR2 SVGAGI. This CDR3 is built from 12 residues. The V end was cut by 8 bases, the J end by 2 bases, with 10 bases between. CDR3 in amino acids: CASSSNTYEQYF. The CDR3 bases are TGTGCCAGCTCATCTAATACCTACGAGCAGTACTTC.

The chain carries TRBV2 and TRBJ1-2, with TRBD1 matching over 7 bases. This CDR3 has 14 amino acids. Trimming at V came to 3 bases and at J to 7 bases, leaving 8 bases not matched to a gene. Germline V CDR1 and CDR2: SNHLY, FYNNEI. Written as DNA, the CDR3 is TGTGCCAGCAGTGATAGAGCGACAGGGTTTGGCTACACCTTC. Its translation is CASSDRATGFGYTF.

This sequence joins TRBV6-6 and TRBJ2-4; D may be TRBD1 (5 bases). Germline values: CDR1 MNHNY, CDR2 SVGAGI (reference sequence). The CDR3 sequence is 15 residues long. Trimming stripped 5 bases from V and 5 bases from J, with 16 bases between. The CDR3 is CASSDQGRIQNIQYF. For the CDR3, the DNA is TGTGCCAGCAGTGACCAGGGTCGGATCCAAAACATTCAGTACTTC.

The genes are TRBV29-1 and TRBJ2-7; 7 bases match TRBD1. The trim removed 4 bases at V and 4 bases at J, leaving 4 bases unmatched. The CDR3 loop spans 12 amino acids. The germline V gene encodes CDR1 SQVTM and CDR2 ANQGSEA. CDR3 bases: TGCAGCGTTGTTCAGGGGGAATACGAGCAGTACTTC. Encoded protein: CSVVQGEYEQYF.

V gene TRBV7-2 combines with J gene TRBJ2-5; possible D gene TRBD2, 6 bases. Trimming shortened V by 1 base and J by 4 bases, and 10 bases separated the two germline ends. CDR1 and CDR2 from the germline V gene are SGHTA and FQGNSA. This CDR3 is 14 amino acids long. In DNA, the CDR3 is TGTGCCAGCAGCTTAGTGGGCGGGGTAGAGACCCAGTACTTC. It specifies CASSLVGGVETQYF. The whole variable domain, remainder taken from reference TRBV7-2 and TRBJ2-5, is GAGVSQSPSNKVTEKGKDVELRCDPISGHTALYWYRQSLGQGLEFLIYFQGNSAPDKSGLPSDRFSAERTGGSVSTLTIQRTQQEDSAVYLCASSLVGGVETQYFGPGTRLLVL.

The CDR3 loop is CASSAGTSGGPSYEQYF. The DNA for the CDR3 is TGTGCCAGCTCAGCCGGGACTAGCGGGGGGCCTTCCTACGAGCAGTACTTC. The chain joins TRBV18 to TRBJ2-5; TRBD2 aligns across 15 bases. The tail of the sequence fits TRBJ2-7 better, so the J call may be wrong. Germline loops: CDR1 KGHSH, CDR2 LQKENI. CDR3 length: 17 residues.

The chain combines TRBV18 with TRBJ1-2; D call uncertain. The CDR3 sequence is 13 residues long. Trimming took 3 bases from V and 2 from J, leaving 7 bases between them. Germline CDR1 and CDR2: KGHSH and LQKENI. CDR3 sequence reads: CASSPVANYGYTF. In nucleotides, the CDR3 is TGTGCCAGCTCACCGGTAGCCAACTATGGCTACACCTTC.

J is TRBJ2-1 and V is TRBV4-3; 7 bases fit TRBD2. CDR1 and CDR2 (germline): LGHNA, YSLEER. The V and J ends lost 0 bases and 7 bases, in that order; junction bases with no gene match: 6. There are 15 residues in the CDR3. CDR3 region: CASSQDGGEGNEQFF. For the CDR3, the DNA is TGCGCCAGCAGCCAAGATGGGGGGGAGGGAAATGAGCAGTTCTTC.

V gene TRBV6-1 combines with J gene TRBJ1-5; perhaps TRBD1 as D (5 bases). The ends were cut back, 1 base at V and 9 bases at J, with 13 bases in the middle. CDR3 length equals 14 residues. In germline, CDR1 is MNHNS, CDR2 SASEGT. CDR3 sequence: CASSEGGGAVPQHF. DNA for the CDR3: TGTGCCAGCAGTGAAGGCGGAGGGGCGGTGCCCCAGCATTTT.

The CDR3 loop is CASSTRSGGTEAFF. The CDR3 DNA sequence: TGTGCCAGCAGCACCCGCTCAGGGGGCACTGAAGCTTTCTTT. V usage is TRBV7-2 and J usage is TRBJ1-1, with 7 positions matching TRBD1. The CDR3 is 14 amino acids. Trimming removed 5 bases from V and 4 bases from J; junction bases left unmatched: 7. Germline CDR1 and CDR2: SGHTA and FQGNSA.

In its sample, this clone was seen a few times. The V and J genes are TRBV7-2 and TRBJ1-4; D might be TRBD1 (6 bases). V lost 5 bases to trimming and J lost 7 bases, with 20 bases between them. The CDR3 runs 16 residues. CDR1 is SGHTA and CDR2 is FQGNSA in the germline V gene. CDR3 sequence: CASSPTGRGVTEKLFF. CDR3 DNA: TGTGCCAGCAGCCCCACAGGGAGAGGGGTTACTGAAAAACTGTTTTTT.

The rearrangement uses TRBV12-5 and TRBJ2-2, with no clear D. Trimming took off 7 bases at V and 1 base at J, with 19 bases between the two ends. Germline V gene sequence: CDR1 LGHNT, CDR2 FRNRAP. The CDR3 sequence is 17 residues long. In DNA, the CDR3 is TGTGCTAGTGCCCCCAAAGAATCCAGGCGGAACACCGGGGAGCTGTTTTTT. Translated, it gives CASAPKESRRNTGELFF.

This chain links TRBV9 with TRBJ1-1; 7 nucleotides align to TRBD1. The CDR3 sequence is 14 residues long. Losses at the gene ends were 3 bases for V and 1 base for J; bases not matched to a gene: 3. CDR1 is SGDLS and CDR2 is YYNGEE in the germline V gene. For the CDR3, the DNA is TGTGCCAGCAGCGGTGACAGGGCGAACACTGAAGCTTTCTTT. Its translation is CASSGDRANTEAFF.

This clone occurred a few times. The chain uses TRBV5-6 and TRBJ1-4; D gene unclear. Trimming took off 2 bases at V and 7 bases at J, with 9 bases between the two ends. Germline CDR1 is SGHDT and CDR2 is YYEEEE. The CDR3 extends over 13 amino acids. The CDR3 DNA is TGTGCCAGCAGCTTTCCTGGAGCTGAAAAACTGTTTTTT. Translating gives CASSFPGAEKLFF.

This clone occurred a few times. This chain joins TRBV19 and TRBJ2-3, with 7 bases that match TRBD2. Germline V gives CDR1 LNHDA, CDR2 SQIVND (reference sequence). V was clipped by 5 bases and J by 6 bases; unmatched bases: 17. The CDR3 totals 17 residues. The CDR3 DNA reads TGTGCCAGTAGTCCCCGGCCGGAAAGCGGGGTTGTGGATACGCAGTATTTT. Amino acids: CASSPRPESGVVDTQYF.

The chain links TRBV29-1 to TRBJ1-1, with 7 bases fitting TRBD1. CDR1 is SQVTM and CDR2 is ANQGSEA in the germline V gene. The CDR3 is 16 amino acids. V shed 1 base and J 3 bases; nucleotides not matched to a gene: 11. The CDR3 DNA is TGCAGCGTTGAAGGTCGGCAGGGGGGAGATGACACTGAAGCTTTCTTT. Protein product: CSVEGRQGGDDTEAFF.

The rearrangement links TRBV5-1 to TRBJ2-1, with a weak D call TRBD1 (5 bases). Trimming pared 3 bases from V and 5 bases from J, leaving 9 bases between. This CDR3 contains 13 residues. Germline values: CDR1 SGHRS, CDR2 YFSETQ. The CDR3 reads CASSSGQNNEQFF. The CDR3 coding sequence is TGCGCCAGCAGCTCAGGACAAAACAATGAGCAGTTCTTC.

This clone has just one count. The chain recombines TRBV6-5 with TRBJ2-7, with D uncertain. Germline V gene lookup returns CDR1 MNHEY and CDR2 SVGAGI. V was shortened by 0 bases and J by 3 bases, with 12 bases between the two germline ends. The CDR3 has 15 amino acids. The CDR3 spells CASSYSRSRIYEQYF. DNA of the CDR3: TGTGCCAGCAGTTACTCGAGGAGCCGAATCTACGAGCAGTACTTC.

This clone was recorded a few times. The rearrangement uses TRBV27 and TRBJ2-7; D is possibly TRBD1 (6 bases). This CDR3 has 15 amino acids. Germline CDR1 MNHEY, CDR2 SMNVEV (reference sequence). The V end lost 0 bases, the J end lost 0 bases, and 9 bases lay between the germline ends. The CDR3 region is CASSLSGGRSYEQYF. The CDR3, as DNA: TGTGCCAGCAGTTTATCTGGGGGCCGCTCCTACGAGCAGTACTTC.

J is TRBJ1-2 and V is TRBV4-1; a weak D match, TRBD1 (5 bases). CDR1 and CDR2 (germline): MGHRA, YSYEKL. This CDR3 is 16 amino acids long. Trimming cost V 2 bases and J 4 bases, with 17 bases left between them. CDR3 region: CASSQLFQGPGYGYTF. Here the CDR3 DNA reads TGCGCCAGCAGCCAATTATTTCAGGGTCCGGGCTATGGCTACACCTTC.

This clone was seen once. This chain links TRBV30 with TRBJ2-5; possible D gene TRBD2, 5 bases. Germline values: CDR1 GTSNPN, CDR2 SVGIG (reference sequence). V lost 0 bases and J 4 bases, leaving 9 bases between the germline ends. The CDR3 is 13 residues long. In nucleotides, the CDR3 is TGTGCCTGGAGTGTCTTGGGGAGAGAGACCCAGTACTTC. Its protein is CAWSVLGRETQYF.

The V call is TRBV7-2, the J call TRBJ1-1; perhaps TRBD1 as D (6 bases). The length of the CDR3 is 15 residues. V lost 5 bases, J lost 4 bases, and 17 bases lay in between. Germline assignment: CDR1 SGHTA and CDR2 FQGNSA. CDR3 in DNA: TGTGCCAGCAGCCCTCAGACAGGATTGGGCACTGAAGCTTTCTTT. Encoded protein: CASSPQTGLGTEAFF.

The chain employs TRBV2 and TRBJ1-5; D call uncertain. Germline CDR1 reads SNHLY; CDR2 reads FYNNEI. CDR3 length equals 14 residues. Trimming took off 8 bases at V and 1 base at J, with 12 bases between the two ends. CDR3 amino acids: CASLGPLSNQPQHF. CDR3 coding DNA: TGTGCCAGCCTTGGTCCCCTAAGCAATCAGCCCCAGCATTTT.

V and J are TRBV7-3 and TRBJ2-1; 9 bases match TRBD2. The length of the CDR3 is 15 residues. CDR1 and CDR2 (germline): SGHTA, FQGTGA. The trim removed 2 bases at V and 8 bases at J, leaving 7 bases unmatched. The CDR3 nucleotides are TGTGCCAGCAGCTTAGTGGTAGCGGGGGTCGATGAGCAGTTCTTC. This encodes CASSLVVAGVDEQFF.

This clone was seen a single time. The chain is built from TRBV6-5 and TRBJ1-2, with TRBD1 as a possible D gene (6 bases). Between the trimmed V and J ends, which lost 6 bases and 3 bases, there was a span of 14 bases. Germline lookup yields CDR1 MNHEY and CDR2 SVGAGI. The CDR3 extends over 14 amino acids. This CDR3 reads CASRRDTWDYGYTF. The CDR3 nucleotides read TGTGCCAGCAGAAGGGACACCTGGGACTATGGCTACACCTTC.

This clone has only a few counts. V usage is TRBV4-2 and J usage is TRBJ1-2, with 7 bases matching TRBD1. Germline values: CDR1 LGHNA, CDR2 YNFKEQ. The V and J ends lost 1 base and 0 bases, in that order; junction bases with no gene match: 5. CDR3 length: 16 residues. The CDR3 here is CASSQVRQGSNYGYTF. For the CDR3, the DNA is TGTGCCAGCAGCCAAGTAAGACAGGGCTCTAACTATGGCTACACCTTC.

The CDR3 protein is CASSAVLLPYGYTF. As DNA, the CDR3 is TGTGCCAGTAGTGCCGTACTGTTACCCTATGGCTACACCTTC. This rearrangement joins TRBV19 to TRBJ1-2; D unresolved. V lost 5 bases to trimming and J lost 4 bases, with 14 bases between them. Germline V gene data show CDR1 as LNHDA and CDR2 as SQIVND (reference sequence). CDR3 length: 14 residues.